This T cell receptor beta chain appears in the sequencing data of a study of OX40 agonist ivuxolimab in advanced cancers. Turning to the study itself: Patients enrolled in dose escalation were diagnosed with hepatocellular carcinoma, melanoma, renal cell or head and neck cancer.

About this clone itself: Its antigen remains unknown.

Produced via immunoSEQ multiplex PCR; TCRdb's table is partial and in-frame only. The table includes roughly 33,000 clones, about four fifths detected once. Study results and caveats: Partial responders treated at 0.1-3.0 mg/kg exhibited clonal expansion among the lowest measured.

V was clipped by 3 bases and J by 0 bases, with 9 bases between them. This CDR3 comprises 15 residues. Germline V gene sequence: CDR1 SGHRS, CDR2 YFSETQ. The chain has TRBV5-1 and TRBJ2-2; D uncertain. This receptor was identified in an adult with an advanced solid tumor such as melanoma, head and neck, liver or kidney cancer. The sample here was CD4+ or CD8+ T cells sorted from blood, taken in a trial of the OX40 agonist ivuxolimab. The CDR3 protein is CASSWDQTNTGELFF. The CDR3 DNA reads as TGCGCCAGCAGCTGGGATCAGACGAACACCGGGGAGCTGTTTTTT.